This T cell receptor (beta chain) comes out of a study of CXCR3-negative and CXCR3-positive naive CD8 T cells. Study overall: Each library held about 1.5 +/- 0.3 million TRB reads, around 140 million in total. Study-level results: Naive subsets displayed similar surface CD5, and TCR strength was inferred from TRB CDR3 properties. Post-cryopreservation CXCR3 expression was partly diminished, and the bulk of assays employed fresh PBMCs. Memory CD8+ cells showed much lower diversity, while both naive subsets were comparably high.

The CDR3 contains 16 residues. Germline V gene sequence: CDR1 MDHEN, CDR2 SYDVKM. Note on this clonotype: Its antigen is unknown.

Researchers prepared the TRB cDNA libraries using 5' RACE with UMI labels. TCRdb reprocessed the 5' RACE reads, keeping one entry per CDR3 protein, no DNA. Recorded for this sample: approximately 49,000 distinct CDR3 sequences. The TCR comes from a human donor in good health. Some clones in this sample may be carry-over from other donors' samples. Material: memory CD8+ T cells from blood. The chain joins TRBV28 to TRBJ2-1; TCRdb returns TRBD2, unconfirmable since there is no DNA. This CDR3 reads CASSLGGLAGGSEQFF.